This record concerns one T cell receptor (beta chain) sequence. The CDR3 contains 15 residues. V lost 3 bases and J 4 bases, leaving 15 bases between the germline ends. Germline-derived CDR1 and CDR2 are LNHDA and SQIVND (reference sequence). This record comes from a study of blood T cell repertoires in COVID-19. TCRdb's copy holds only in-frame clones and misses some; the assay was immunoSEQ multiplex PCR. This sample carries about 120,000 clones, 78% of them seen once, and the ten largest clones take about 2.5%. The clonotype was recovered from a man between 65 and 85 years old with acute or convalescent COVID-19. The chain carries TRBV19 and TRBJ1-1, with D possibly matching TRBD1 (5 bases). The sample consisted of peripheral blood. CDR3 nucleotides: TGTGCCAGTAGTATTGGGGGAGGGAGGAGCACTGAAGCTTTCTTT. Its translation: CASSIGGGRSTEAFF. The full variable domain, in which reference TRBV19 and TRBJ1-1 provide the parts outside the CDR3, is DGGITQSPKYLFRKEGQNVTLSCEQNLNHDAMYWYRQDPGQGLRLIYYSQIVNDFQKGDIAEGYSVSREKKESFPLTVTSAQKNPTAFYLCASSIGGGRSTEAFFGQGTRLTVV.